Below are 25 T cell receptor beta chains sequenced from a single sample in a study of PD-L1 blockade in urothelial cancer. TCRdb's table, derived via immunoSEQ multiplex PCR, lists solely in-frame clones and lacks some. The sample carries about 56,000 clones, about 82% recorded once. The source was PBMCs, collected around atezolizumab (anti-PD-L1) treatment. The receptors here all came from a man aged 50 to 59 with urothelial cancer.

This rearrangement joins TRBV28 to TRBJ2-7; 7 bases are a match to TRBD2. CDR1 MDHEN and CDR2 SYDVKM come from the germline V gene. With V trimmed by 5 bases and J by 3 bases, 4 bases remained unmatched. The CDR3 loop spans 13 amino acids. This CDR3 is CASSGREIYEQYF. CDR3 bases: TGTGCCAGCAGTGGGAGGGAGATCTACGAGCAGTACTTC.

This clone has just one count. The chain links TRBV25-1 to TRBJ1-6; D not resolved. The germline CDR1 and CDR2 sequences are MGHDK and SYGVNS. There are 14 residues in the CDR3. V was pared by 5 bases and J by 4 bases, with 9 bases between. The CDR3 loop is CASSLGPYNSPLHF. In DNA form, the CDR3 reads TGTGCCAGCAGTTTGGGCCCGTATAATTCACCCCTCCACTTT.

The rearrangement links TRBV28 to TRBJ1-5; 11 bases fit TRBD1. CDR3 length equals 16 residues. The V segment lost 4 bases and the J segment 7 bases; nucleotides outside the gene matches: 9. From germline, CDR1 is MDHEN and CDR2 SYDVKM. The CDR3 DNA reads TGTGCCAGCAGTTCCTCCGGACAGGGGGCCCGGCAGCCCCAGCATTTT. It specifies CASSSSGQGARQPQHF.

The chain has TRBV6-5 and TRBJ2-7, with 7 bases identical to TRBD1. The ends lost 6 bases at V and 4 bases at J; junction bases unmatched: 9. This CDR3 region has 14 residues. Per the germline V gene, CDR1 is MNHEY and CDR2 is SVGAGI. The chain's CDR3 is CASRTVGTEYEQYF. In DNA form, the CDR3 reads TGTGCCAGCAGAACTGTGGGGACAGAGTACGAGCAGTACTTC.

The rearrangement links TRBV9 to TRBJ1-5; TRBD1 matches 11 bases. V was pared by 4 bases and J by 3 bases, with 12 bases of the junction left unmatched. Germline V lookup: CDR1 SGDLS, CDR2 YYNGEE. There are 18 residues in the CDR3. CDR3 nucleotides: TGTGCCAGCAGCCGAGGTGGTGGACAGGGGGCCTACAATCAGCCCCAGCATTTT. Protein: CASSRGGGQGAYNQPQHF.

This clone was detected only a few times. This sequence joins TRBV19 and TRBJ1-5, with D unresolved. V was pared by 6 bases and J by 5 bases, with 14 bases between. Per germline, CDR1 LNHDA and CDR2 SQIVND (reference sequence). This CDR3 has 14 amino acids. The CDR3 region is CASSPGRIDQPQHF. CDR3 bases: TGTGCCAGTAGCCCCGGGAGAATAGATCAGCCCCAGCATTTT.

In DNA form, the CDR3 reads TGTGCCAGCAGCCCATACTCCAGGGGAGGGGAGACCCAGTACTTC. Its protein is CASSPYSRGGETQYF. V and J are TRBV4-2 and TRBJ2-5; possibly TRBD2 for D (7 bases). V was shortened by 4 bases and J by 5 bases, with 17 bases between the two germline ends. The length of the CDR3 is 15 residues. Per germline, CDR1 LGHNA and CDR2 YNFKEQ.

The chain carries TRBV10-2 and TRBJ2-7, with 7 bases that match TRBD2. Germline lookup yields CDR1 WSHSY and CDR2 SAAADI. This CDR3 has 13 residues. V lost 6 bases, J lost 3 bases, and 5 bases stayed unmatched. The CDR3 DNA is TGCGCCAGCAGAGGCTCGGGGGGCTACGAGCAGTACTTC. It is translated as CASRGSGGYEQYF.

This clone showed up just once. The V call is TRBV11-2, the J call TRBJ1-1; unclear D gene. This CDR3 is 12 amino acids long. Germline V gene sequence: CDR1 SGHAT, CDR2 FQNNGV. Trimming took off 5 bases at V and 4 bases at J, with 8 bases between the two ends. The CDR3 region is CASSPGGTEAFF. The CDR3 region has the DNA TGTGCCAGCAGCCCCGGAGGCACTGAAGCTTTCTTT.

The J gene is TRBJ2-2, the V gene TRBV4-1, with TRBD2 identical over 12 bases. J lost 4 bases, V lost 1 base, and 7 bases had no gene match. CDR1 and CDR2 from the germline V gene are MGHRA and YSYEKL. The CDR3 runs to 18 residues. The CDR3 DNA follows: TGCGCCAGCAGCCAAGCCCCGGGACTAGCGGGTAGCACCGGGGAGCTGTTTTTT. This gives the protein CASSQAPGLAGSTGELFF.

The V gene is TRBV28, the J gene TRBJ2-7; D perhaps matches TRBD2 (5 bases). Germline V lookup: CDR1 MDHEN, CDR2 SYDVKM. The V gene lost 4 bases and the J gene lost 2 bases, with 6 bases spanning the gap. This CDR3 comprises 12 residues. The CDR3, as DNA: TGTGCCAGCAGTTACGGGACCTACGAGCAGTACTTC. Translated, it gives CASSYGTYEQYF.

The chain couples TRBV15 to TRBJ2-7; 7 nucleotides line up with TRBD2. J gave up 3 bases and V 0 bases, and 5 bases lay outside the gene matches. This CDR3 region has 15 residues. Germline lookup yields CDR1 LNHNV and CDR2 YYDKDF (reference sequence). The CDR3 region has the DNA TGTGCCACCAGCAGAGATCTCTCGGGAGGCTACGAGCAGTACTTC. It yields the protein CATSRDLSGGYEQYF.

The rearrangement uses TRBV4-2 and TRBJ1-4; D perhaps matches TRBD1 (5 bases). Germline V gives CDR1 LGHNA, CDR2 YNFKEQ. The V and J ends lost 2 bases and 4 bases respectively, with 8 bases between them. This CDR3 region has 14 residues. The CDR3 sequence: CASSQPDSNEKLFF. The CDR3 DNA sequence: TGTGCCAGCAGCCAACCCGACAGTAATGAAAAACTGTTTTTT.

CDR3 nucleotide sequence: TGTGCCAGCAGCTTATGGGAGTCAGGGGCCAACGTCCTGACTTTC. This translates into CASSLWESGANVLTF. The rearrangement links TRBV11-1 to TRBJ2-6; D is possibly TRBD2 (5 bases). The CDR3 has 15 amino acids. The V end was cut by 2 bases, the J end by 4 bases, with 9 bases between. Germline assignment: CDR1 SGHAT and CDR2 FQDESV (reference sequence). Variable domain in full (rest from reference TRBV11-1 and TRBJ2-6): EAEVAQSPRYKITEKSQAVAFWCDPISGHATLYWYRQILGQGPELLVQFQDESVVDDSQLPKDRFSAERLKGVDSTLKIQPAELGDSAMYLCASSLWESGANVLTFGAGSRLTVL.

This sequence joins TRBV30 and TRBJ2-7; 7 nucleotides align to TRBD1. J gave up 3 bases and V 5 bases, and 4 bases lay outside the gene matches. This CDR3 contains 12 residues. Germline CDR1 GTSNPN, CDR2 SVGIG (reference sequence). The DNA for the CDR3 is TGTGCCTGGGGGGGACAGATCTACGAGCAGTACTTC. Amino acid sequence: CAWGGQIYEQYF.

The gene calls are TRBV19 and TRBJ2-5; D may be TRBD2 (5 bases). Germline V lookup: CDR1 LNHDA, CDR2 SQIVND (reference sequence). CDR3 length: 16 amino acids. The V end lost 3 bases, the J end lost 7 bases, and 21 bases lay between the germline ends. CDR3 sequence reads: CASSMGSKLVRGTQYF. In DNA form, the CDR3 reads TGTGCCAGTAGTATGGGATCAAAACTCGTTCGGGGGACCCAGTACTTC.

J is TRBJ1-1 and V is TRBV5-1; the D gene is possibly TRBD1 (5 bases). The CDR3 extends over 13 amino acids. Germline CDR1 reads SGHRS; CDR2 reads YFSETQ. The V gene lost 3 bases and the J gene lost 1 base, with 7 bases spanning the gap. The CDR3 sequence: CASSWGGNTEAFF. In DNA form, the CDR3 reads TGCGCCAGCAGCTGGGGGGGGAACACTGAAGCTTTCTTT.

The genes are TRBV30 and TRBJ2-6; 8 positions match TRBD2. The CDR3 runs to 17 residues. V lost 2 bases to trimming and J lost 4 bases; unmatched junction nucleotides: 10. Germline CDR1 and CDR2: GTSNPN and SVGIG (reference sequence). The CDR3 is CAWSRSGSLSGANVLTF. The CDR3 DNA sequence: TGTGCCTGGAGTAGAAGCGGGAGCCTTTCCGGGGCCAACGTCCTGACTTTC.

This chain joins TRBV28 and TRBJ2-2; 8 bases match TRBD2. The CDR3 extends over 14 amino acids. Per germline, CDR1 MDHEN and CDR2 SYDVKM. The V and J ends lost 5 bases and 9 bases, in that order; junction bases with no gene match: 8. Written as DNA, the CDR3 is TGTGCCAGCAGTGGGGGTAGCGGGAAGAGGGAGCTGTTTTTT. It encodes CASSGGSGKRELFF.

The chain recombines TRBV4-1 with TRBJ2-1, with 13 bases aligning to TRBD2. The germline gives CDR1 MGHRA, CDR2 YSYEKL. The CDR3 sequence is 15 residues long. Trimming at V came to 3 bases and at J to 8 bases, leaving 4 bases not matched to a gene. The CDR3 sequence is CASSQGLAGIDEQFF. Written as DNA, the CDR3 is TGCGCCAGCAGCCAGGGACTAGCGGGAATCGATGAGCAGTTCTTC.

The chain carries TRBV5-1 and TRBJ1-6; D is perhaps TRBD1 (5 bases). Trimming left V 0 bases short and J 7 bases short, with 8 bases between. Germline V gene sequence: CDR1 SGHRS, CDR2 YFSETQ. This CDR3 contains 14 residues. This CDR3 reads CASSLGQSNSPLHF. The DNA for the CDR3 is TGCGCCAGCAGCTTGGGACAGTCCAATTCACCCCTCCACTTT.

The chain is built from TRBV11-3 and TRBJ2-3; D is perhaps TRBD1 (5 bases). Deletions cut 5 bases from V and 0 bases from J, with 15 bases between. This CDR3 spans 16 amino acids. CDR1 and CDR2 (germline): SGHNT, YENEEA. The DNA for the CDR3 is TGTGCCAGCAGCCTTACCTGGGGCGCTAGCACAGATACGCAGTATTTT. It specifies CASSLTWGASTDTQYF. Full variable domain (missing parts from reference TRBV11-3 and TRBJ2-3): EAGVVQSPRYKIIEKKQPVAFWCNPISGHNTLYWYLQNLGQGPELLIRYENEEAVDDSQLPKDRFSAERLKGVDSTLKIQPAELGDSAVYLCASSLTWGASTDTQYFGPGTRLTVL.

The rearrangement uses TRBV2 and TRBJ2-1, with 7 bases aligning to TRBD1. In germline, CDR1 is SNHLY, CDR2 FYNNEI. V trimming: 4 bases; J trimming: 5 bases; junction bases outside the gene matches: 8. The CDR3 runs to 15 residues. The DNA for the CDR3 is TGTGCCAGCAGTGGGGACAGTTCAAACAACAATGAGCAGTTCTTC. Protein product: CASSGDSSNNNEQFF.

The genes are TRBV29-1 and TRBJ1-2; the match to TRBD1 covers 9 bases. The CDR3 runs to 15 residues. Germline V lookup: CDR1 SQVTM, CDR2 ANQGSEA. J lost 5 bases, V lost 7 bases, and 14 bases had no gene match. CDR3 residues: CSAGGATGTGYGYTF. The CDR3 DNA follows: TGCAGCGCCGGAGGCGCGACAGGGACAGGGTATGGCTACACCTTC. The full variable domain, with the rest looked up from reference TRBV29-1 and TRBJ1-2, is SAVISQKPSRDICQRGTSLTIQCQVDSQVTMMFWYRQQPGQSLTLIATANQGSEATYESGFVIDKFPISRPNLTFSTLTVSNMSPEDSSIYLCSAGGATGTGYGYTFGSGTRLTVV.

This clone has just one count. The V and J genes are TRBV4-2 and TRBJ2-2, with D hard to call. CDR1 LGHNA and CDR2 YNFKEQ come from the germline V gene. The CDR3 totals 15 residues. Trimming shortened V by 3 bases and J by 1 base, and 9 bases separated the two germline ends. CDR3: CASSHPDWNTGELFF. As DNA, the CDR3 is TGTGCCAGCAGCCACCCCGACTGGAACACCGGGGAGCTGTTTTTT.